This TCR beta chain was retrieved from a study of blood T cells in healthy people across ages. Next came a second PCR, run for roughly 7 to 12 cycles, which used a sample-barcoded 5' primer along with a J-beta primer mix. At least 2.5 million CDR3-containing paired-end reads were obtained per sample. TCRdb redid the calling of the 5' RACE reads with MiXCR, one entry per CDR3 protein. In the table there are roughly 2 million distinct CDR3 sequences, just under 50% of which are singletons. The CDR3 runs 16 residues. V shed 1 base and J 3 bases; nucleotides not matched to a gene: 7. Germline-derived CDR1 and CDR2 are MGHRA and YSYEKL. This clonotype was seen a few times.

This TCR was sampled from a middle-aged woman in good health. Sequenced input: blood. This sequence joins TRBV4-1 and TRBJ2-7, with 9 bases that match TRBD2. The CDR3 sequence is CASSQGLAGTLYEQYF. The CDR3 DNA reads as TGCGCCAGCAGCCAAGGCCTAGCGGGGACCCTCTACGAGCAGTACTTC.